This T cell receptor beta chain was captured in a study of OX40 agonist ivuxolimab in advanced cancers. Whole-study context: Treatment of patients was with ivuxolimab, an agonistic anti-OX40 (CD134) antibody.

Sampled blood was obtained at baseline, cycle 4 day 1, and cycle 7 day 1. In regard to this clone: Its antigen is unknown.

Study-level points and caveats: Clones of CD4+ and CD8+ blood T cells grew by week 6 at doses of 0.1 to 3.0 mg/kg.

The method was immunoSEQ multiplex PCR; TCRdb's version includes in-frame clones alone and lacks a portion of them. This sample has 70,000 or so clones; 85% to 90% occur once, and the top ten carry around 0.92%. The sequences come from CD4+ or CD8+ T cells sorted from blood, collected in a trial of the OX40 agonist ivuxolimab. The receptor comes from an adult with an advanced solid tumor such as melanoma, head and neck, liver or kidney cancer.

CDR3 sequence: CASSQGVTGYNEQFF. In nucleotides, the CDR3 is TGTGCCAGCAGCCAGGGAGTCACTGGCTACAATGAGCAGTTCTTC. The chain carries TRBV7-6 and TRBJ2-1; possibly TRBD1 or TRBD2 for D (5 bases each). The germline V gene encodes CDR1 SGHVS and CDR2 FNYEAQ. The CDR3 runs to 15 residues. V lost 5 bases and J 3 bases, leaving 14 bases between the germline ends.